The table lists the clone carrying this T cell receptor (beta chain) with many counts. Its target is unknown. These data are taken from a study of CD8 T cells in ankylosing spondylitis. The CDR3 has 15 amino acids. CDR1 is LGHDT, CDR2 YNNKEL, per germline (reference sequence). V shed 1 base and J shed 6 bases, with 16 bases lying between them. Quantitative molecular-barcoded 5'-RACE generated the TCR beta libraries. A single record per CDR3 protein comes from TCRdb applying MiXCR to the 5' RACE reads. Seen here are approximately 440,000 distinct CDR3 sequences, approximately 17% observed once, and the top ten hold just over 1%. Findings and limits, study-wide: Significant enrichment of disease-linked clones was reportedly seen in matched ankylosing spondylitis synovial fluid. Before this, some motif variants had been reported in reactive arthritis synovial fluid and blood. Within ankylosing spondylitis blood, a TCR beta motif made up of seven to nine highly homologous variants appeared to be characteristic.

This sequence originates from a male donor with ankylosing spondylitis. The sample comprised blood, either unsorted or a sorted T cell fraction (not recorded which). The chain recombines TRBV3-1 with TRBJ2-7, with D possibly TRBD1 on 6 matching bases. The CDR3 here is CASSQGGLALGEQYF. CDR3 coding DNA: TGTGCCAGCAGCCAAGGGGGGCTAGCTCTCGGCGAGCAGTACTTC.